What follows are 16 T cell receptor beta chains derived from one specimen sequenced in a study of blood T cell repertoires in COVID-19. The repertoire was sequenced with immunoSEQ multiplex PCR; TCRdb's copy has only in-frame clones and lacks some. Here the sample spans roughly 90,000 clones, 86% being singletons. Sequenced material: peripheral blood. Every receptor here comes from a human donor in a cohort sampled during active COVID-19.

This chain connects TRBV4-1 to TRBJ1-1; a possible D gene is TRBD1 (6 bases). V lost 4 bases to trimming and J lost 4 bases, with 13 bases between them. This CDR3 is built from 14 residues. CDR1 and CDR2 (germline): MGHRA, YSYEKL. The CDR3 nucleotides read TGCGCCAGCAGCCCTAACAGGGAGGGCACTGAAGCTTTCTTT. Protein product: CASSPNREGTEAFF.

V and J are TRBV9 and TRBJ2-2; 9 bases line up with TRBD1. The germline CDR1 and CDR2 sequences are SGDLS and YYNGEE. The V and J ends lost 4 bases and 5 bases, in that order; junction bases with no gene match: 15. The CDR3 is 18 residues long. CDR3 nucleotide sequence: TGTGCCAGCAGCCCCGTAGGGGGGGGACAGGGAAGTACCGGGGAGCTGTTTTTT. It yields the protein CASSPVGGGQGSTGELFF.

This rearrangement joins TRBV3-1 (or the pseudogene TRBV3-2) to TRBJ1-1, with 7 positions matching TRBD1. V gave up 7 bases and J gave up 5 bases; unmatched junction bases: 7. Germline loops: CDR1 LGHDT, CDR2 YNNKEL (reference sequence). The CDR3 has 13 amino acids. The CDR3 here is CASTHRGRTEAFF. CDR3 DNA sequence: TGTGCCAGCACTCACAGGGGAAGGACTGAAGCTTTCTTT.

The chain links TRBV7-2 to TRBJ2-7, with D perhaps matching TRBD2 (6 bases). CDR3 length: 14 residues. V gave up 3 bases and J gave up 3 bases, with 12 bases separating them. Germline V gives CDR1 SGHTA, CDR2 FQGNSA. The CDR3 loop is CASSLGLANYEQYF. The DNA for the CDR3 is TGTGCCAGCAGCTTGGGCCTAGCGAACTACGAGCAGTACTTC.

The rearrangement links TRBV7-2 to TRBJ2-2, with 9 positions matching TRBD1. J was trimmed by 0 bases and V by 4 bases; bases with no gene match: 3. The CDR3 has 16 residues. Per germline, CDR1 SGHTA and CDR2 FQGNSA. The CDR3 coding sequence is TGTGCCAGCAGCTCCCGGACAGGGGCGAACACCGGGGAGCTGTTTTTT. Translated: CASSSRTGANTGELFF. The full variable domain, rest sourced from reference TRBV7-2 and TRBJ2-2, is GAGVSQSPSNKVTEKGKDVELRCDPISGHTALYWYRQSLGQGLEFLIYFQGNSAPDKSGLPSDRFSAERTGGSVSTLTIQRTQQEDSAVYLCASSSRTGANTGELFFGEGSRLTVL.

This clone has only one observation. The chain is built from TRBV19 and TRBJ1-1; 7 bases agree with TRBD1. CDR1 is LNHDA and CDR2 is SQIVND in the germline V gene (reference sequence). V shed 3 bases and J 2 bases; nucleotides not matched to a gene: 6. The CDR3 contains 15 residues. The CDR3 reads CASSIGTVPNTEAFF. CDR3 coding DNA: TGTGCCAGTAGTATCGGGACAGTCCCCAACACTGAAGCTTTCTTT.

The V gene is TRBV7-2, the J gene TRBJ2-3, with D tentatively TRBD2 (6 bases). With 6 bases removed from V and 6 bases from J, the gap between germline ends came to 13 bases. This CDR3 is 13 amino acids long. From germline, CDR1 is SGHTA and CDR2 FQGNSA. This CDR3 reads CASRLGGPDTQYF. In DNA, the CDR3 is TGTGCCAGCAGATTGGGAGGACCGGATACGCAGTATTTT.

The chain is built from TRBV6-5 and TRBJ2-7; 11 nucleotides agree with TRBD2. Germline CDR1 and CDR2: MNHEY and SVGAGI. V trimming: 7 bases; J trimming: 2 bases; junction bases outside the gene matches: 4. This CDR3 is 14 amino acids long. The CDR3 reads CASKTSGVTYEQYF. CDR3 in DNA: TGTGCCAGCAAGACTAGCGGGGTAACCTACGAGCAGTACTTC.

The J gene is TRBJ2-7, the V gene TRBV27; maybe TRBD2 (5 bases). V was pared by 7 bases and J by 0 bases, with 13 bases between. The V gene's germline CDR1 is MNHEY and CDR2 SMNVEV (reference sequence). The CDR3 has 14 residues. The CDR3 is CASNPGGGSYEQYF. The CDR3 DNA reads as TGTGCCAGCAATCCCGGAGGCGGCTCCTACGAGCAGTACTTC.

The sample holds one count of this clone. The chain uses TRBV29-1 and TRBJ2-4; D may be TRBD2 (5 bases). The germline V gene encodes CDR1 SQVTM and CDR2 ANQGSEA. V shed 6 bases and J shed 2 bases, with 14 bases lying between them. CDR3 length: 14 amino acids. The CDR3 nucleotides are TGCAGCGTGCTGGGAGTTACGACCAAAAACATTCAGTACTTC. Translated, it gives CSVLGVTTKNIQYF.

This rearrangement joins TRBV19 to TRBJ1-1; unclear D gene. Trimming stripped 0 bases from V and 0 bases from J, with 8 bases between. Germline V lookup: CDR1 LNHDA, CDR2 SQIVND (reference sequence). The CDR3 runs to 15 residues. This CDR3 is CASSIDAALNTEAFF. The CDR3 region has the DNA TGTGCCAGTAGTATAGATGCGGCCTTGAACACTGAAGCTTTCTTT.

The chain uses TRBV9 and TRBJ2-3; D may be TRBD2 (6 bases). The CDR3 contains 15 residues. Germline V lookup: CDR1 SGDLS, CDR2 YYNGEE. V was pared by 2 bases and J by 3 bases, with 13 bases between. CDR3 DNA: TGTGCCAGCAGCGTGGGGGGAGGTTCAACAGATACGCAGTATTTT. Amino acid sequence: CASSVGGGSTDTQYF.

A single count supports this clone. The chain has TRBV5-1 and TRBJ1-4, with 7 bases aligning to TRBD1. Germline lookup yields CDR1 SGHRS and CDR2 YFSETQ. The trim removed 0 bases at V and 5 bases at J, leaving 4 bases unmatched. The CDR3 is made up of 15 amino acids. In DNA form, the CDR3 reads TGCGCCAGCAGCTTGGGGGGACAGACAAATGAAAAACTGTTTTTT. It yields the protein CASSLGGQTNEKLFF.

The V gene is TRBV7-8, the J gene TRBJ1-5, with no clear D. With 3 bases removed from V and 1 base from J, the gap between germline ends came to 7 bases. This CDR3 has 14 amino acids. Germline CDR1 SGHVS, CDR2 FQNEAQ. CDR3 sequence reads: CASSFGVSNQPQHF. The DNA of the CDR3 is TGTGCCAGCAGCTTCGGGGTAAGCAATCAGCCCCAGCATTTT.

This chain links TRBV7-8 with TRBJ2-5, with 9 nucleotides matching TRBD2. Germline trimming cut 4 bases from V and 5 bases from J; bases unmatched to any gene: 11. The germline CDR1 and CDR2 sequences are SGHVS and FQNEAQ. The CDR3 runs 16 residues. As DNA, the CDR3 is TGTGCCAGCAGCTCACCCAGTAGCGGGAGAGGGGAGACCCAGTACTTC. The encoded protein is CASSSPSSGRGETQYF.

The rearrangement joins TRBV3-1 (or the pseudogene TRBV3-2) to TRBJ2-1; 11 bases match TRBD2. V was clipped by 0 bases and J by 7 bases; unmatched bases: 8. Germline CDR1 is LGHDT and CDR2 is YNNKEL (reference sequence). The CDR3 is 17 amino acids. The CDR3 loop reads CASSQERLVAGGNEQFF. For the CDR3, the DNA is TGTGCCAGCAGCCAAGAGAGGTTGGTAGCGGGGGGGAATGAGCAGTTCTTC.